Following are 21 T cell receptor beta chains from one sample sequenced in a study of blood T cell repertoires in COVID-19 (dated by TCRdb to 2020 to 2022). Library preparation employed the immunoSEQ multiplex PCR assay. TCRdb retrieved this table from immuneACCESS and kept in-frame rearrangements only. Not all clones are present; in checked studies, unresolved V genes account for under half, and no reason is known for the remainder. In all, the sample holds some 530,000 clones, and around nine tenths of those were seen once. Around 7.9% of the sample comes from the top ten. Sample: PBMCs or T cells enriched from blood (not recorded which). Every receptor here comes from a woman in her fifties or sixties who had recovered from COVID-19.

J is TRBJ2-7 and V is TRBV11-3; 7 bases line up with TRBD1. V was clipped by 2 bases and J by 3 bases; unmatched bases: 7. Germline V lookup: CDR1 SGHNT, CDR2 YENEEA. This CDR3 region has 15 residues. The CDR3 sequence is CASSLSGDRVYEQYF. The CDR3 DNA reads TGTGCCAGCAGCTTATCCGGGGACAGAGTCTACGAGCAGTACTTC.

This rearrangement joins TRBV6-5 to TRBJ1-1; possible D gene TRBD1, 6 bases. The germline V gene encodes CDR1 MNHEY and CDR2 SVGAGI. Trimming left V 5 bases short and J 4 bases short, with 8 bases between. The CDR3 runs to 12 residues. The CDR3 protein is CASSNRATEAFF. The DNA of the CDR3 is TGTGCCAGCAGTAACAGGGCCACTGAAGCTTTCTTT.

The rearrangement joins TRBV4-1 to TRBJ1-4; D gene ambiguous. CDR3 length equals 15 residues. The V end was cut by 4 bases, the J end by 0 bases, with 9 bases between. Germline V gene lookup returns CDR1 MGHRA and CDR2 YSYEKL. The CDR3 loop is CASSRQVATNEKLFF. CDR3 DNA sequence: TGCGCCAGCAGCCGCCAGGTTGCAACTAATGAAAAACTGTTTTTT.

The chain has TRBV10-1 and TRBJ2-1; D may be TRBD1 (6 bases). Trimming removed 2 bases at V and 7 bases at J, with 6 bases between. CDR1 WNHNN and CDR2 SYGVQD come from the germline V gene (reference sequence). CDR3 size: 12 residues. CDR3 sequence (DNA): TGCGCCAGCAGTGAGCAGGGGAATGAGCAGTTCTTC. Its translation is CASSEQGNEQFF.

This clone has more than one count but fewer than ten. The J gene is TRBJ2-2, the V gene TRBV18, with TRBD1 matching over 8 bases. The V and J ends lost 3 bases and 4 bases, in that order; junction bases with no gene match: 4. This CDR3 contains 15 residues. The V gene's germline CDR1 is KGHSH and CDR2 LQKENI. The CDR3 reads CASSPTTGVTGELFF. Written as DNA, the CDR3 is TGTGCCAGCTCACCGACGACAGGGGTCACCGGGGAGCTGTTTTTT. The variable domain in full, with the rest retrieved from reference TRBV18 and TRBJ2-2, is NAGVMQNPRHLVRRRGQEARLRCSPMKGHSHVYWYRQLPEEGLKFMVYLQKENIIDESGMPKERFSAEFPKEGPSILRIQQVVRGDSAAYFCASSPTTGVTGELFFGEGSRLTVL.

The table lists this clone with a few counts. The chain employs TRBV6-5 and TRBJ1-2, with a possible D match to TRBD1 (5 bases). This CDR3 comprises 13 residues. Germline-derived CDR1 and CDR2 are MNHEY and SVGAGI. V shed 5 bases and J shed 8 bases, with 15 bases lying between them. CDR3 sequence reads: CASSITGRGGYTF. For the CDR3, the DNA is TGTGCCAGCAGTATTACAGGTCGTGGGGGCTACACCTTC.

The chain carries TRBV5-1 and TRBJ2-7, with D possibly TRBD1 on 5 matching bases. Germline values: CDR1 SGHRS, CDR2 YFSETQ. Trimming removed 0 bases from V and 2 bases from J, with 18 bases in between. The CDR3 has 17 amino acids. This CDR3 reads CASSLGYQGIGPYEQYV. The CDR3, as DNA: TGCGCCAGCAGCTTGGGGTATCAGGGAATCGGACCCTACGAGCAGTACGTC.

This chain connects TRBV4-1 to TRBJ1-1; D is uncertain. This CDR3 is 13 amino acids long. In germline, CDR1 is MGHRA, CDR2 YSYEKL. Trimming pared 6 bases from V and 4 bases from J, leaving 12 bases between. CDR3 residues: CASRAPRGTEAFF. The CDR3 DNA reads TGCGCCAGCAGGGCACCGAGAGGCACTGAAGCTTTCTTT.

This chain uses TRBV2 with TRBJ1-5; no reliable D call. With 7 bases removed from V and 7 bases from J, the gap between germline ends came to 14 bases. The CDR3 is 13 amino acids. Germline V gene lookup returns CDR1 SNHLY and CDR2 FYNNEI. The CDR3 sequence: CASTPSEGQPQHF. For the CDR3, the DNA is TGTGCCAGCACCCCTTCGGAGGGCCAGCCCCAGCATTTT.

Written as DNA, the CDR3 is TGTGCCAGCAGTGGGTTAGCGGGGAGCTCCTACAATGAGCAGTTCTTC. Protein product: CASSGLAGSSYNEQFF. The rearrangement links TRBV6-4 to TRBJ2-1, with 8 bases lining up with TRBD2. The CDR3 consists of 16 residues. Trimming took 4 bases from V and 0 from J; bases not matched to a gene: 5. Germline lookup yields CDR1 MRHNA and CDR2 SNTAGT.

The rearrangement links TRBV5-1 to TRBJ2-2; 13 bases align to TRBD2. The V gene's germline CDR1 is SGHRS and CDR2 YFSETQ. With V trimmed by 2 bases and J by 6 bases, 4 bases remained unmatched. The CDR3 sequence is 16 residues long. The CDR3 nucleotides are TGCGCCAGCAGCTTACTAGCGGGGGGGCCGTCCGGGGAGCTGTTTTTT. Protein: CASSLLAGGPSGELFF.

The chain employs TRBV11-3 and TRBJ2-7, with D perhaps TRBD2 (6 bases). CDR1 SGHNT and CDR2 YENEEA come from the germline V gene. V lost 0 bases to trimming and J lost 0 bases, with 18 bases between them. This CDR3 has 18 amino acids. This CDR3 reads CASSLDGRLAGSSYEQYF. In nucleotides, the CDR3 is TGTGCCAGCAGCTTAGATGGGAGGCTGGCTGGCTCCTCCTACGAGCAGTACTTC.

The V and J genes are TRBV7-6 and TRBJ2-5, with D hard to call. Germline CDR1 SGHVS, CDR2 FNYEAQ. V was trimmed by 2 bases and J by 4 bases, leaving 8 bases between them. The CDR3 length is 13 residues. DNA for the CDR3: TGTGCCAGCAGCTTAATCGGTCGAGAGACCCAGTACTTC. Residues: CASSLIGRETQYF. Full variable domain (missing parts from reference TRBV7-6 and TRBJ2-5): GAGVSQSPRYKVTKRGQDVALRCDPISGHVSLYWYRQALGQGPEFLTYFNYEAQQDKSGLPNDRFSAERPEGSISTLTIQRTEQRDSAMYRCASSLIGRETQYFGPGTRLLVL.

The rearrangement uses TRBV30 and TRBJ1-1; the D is unclear. This CDR3 is built from 13 residues. Trimming took 1 base from V and 3 from J, leaving 9 bases between them. Germline assignment: CDR1 GTSNPN and CDR2 SVGIG (reference sequence). CDR3 coding DNA: TGTGCCTGGAGTGAATCCTACTACACTGAAGCTTTCTTT. Translation: CAWSESYYTEAFF.

The J gene is TRBJ1-4, the V gene TRBV5-5; possibly TRBD1 for D (6 bases). CDR1 is SGHKS and CDR2 is YYEKEE in the germline V gene (reference sequence). Between the trimmed V and J ends, which lost 1 base and 8 bases, there was a span of 24 bases. CDR3 length equals 18 residues. CDR3 residues: CASSLLPGTGRVWEKLFF. DNA of the CDR3: TGTGCCAGCAGCTTGTTACCGGGAACAGGGAGGGTTTGGGAAAAACTGTTTTTT. Variable domain in full (rest from reference TRBV5-5 and TRBJ1-4): DAGVTQSPTHLIKTRGQQVTLRCSPISGHKSVSWYQQVLGQGPQFIFQYYEKEERGRGNFPDRFSARQFPNYSSELNVNALLLGDSALYLCASSLLPGTGRVWEKLFFGSGTQLSVL.

The chain carries TRBV29-1 and TRBJ2-1, with 11 bases identical to TRBD1. The V segment lost 7 bases and the J segment 6 bases; nucleotides outside the gene matches: 14. The CDR3 is 16 amino acids. Germline V gene data show CDR1 as SQVTM and CDR2 as ANQGSEA. CDR3: CSGLTVGQGAFNEQFF. CDR3 nucleotide sequence: TGCAGCGGACTTACCGTTGGACAGGGGGCTTTCAATGAGCAGTTCTTC.

The gene calls are TRBV19 and TRBJ2-7; 9 bases map to TRBD2. The CDR3 loop spans 14 amino acids. V lost 6 bases, J lost 2 bases, and 5 bases stayed unmatched. Looked up from germline, CDR1 is LNHDA and CDR2 is SQIVND (reference sequence). The CDR3 DNA is TGTGCCAGTAGCCTAGCGGGGATGGCCTACGAGCAGTACTTC. This codes for CASSLAGMAYEQYF. Based on the CDR3 plus reference TRBV19 and TRBJ2-7, the full variable domain is DGGITQSPKYLFRKEGQNVTLSCEQNLNHDAMYWYRQDPGQGLRLIYYSQIVNDFQKGDIAEGYSVSREKKESFPLTVTSAQKNPTAFYLCASSLAGMAYEQYFGPGTRLTVT.

The CDR3 DNA follows: TGTGCCAGCTCACCCCAGGGGGCCGGAGAGACCCAGTACTTC. The encoded protein is CASSPQGAGETQYF. This chain joins TRBV18 and TRBJ2-5, with 8 bases aligning to TRBD1. The CDR3 covers 14 residues. The germline V gene encodes CDR1 KGHSH and CDR2 LQKENI. V was clipped by 3 bases and J by 4 bases; unmatched bases: 4.

As DNA, the CDR3 is TGTGCCAGCAGCTTGGACAGGGGCAGCACTGAAGCTTTCTTT. Translation: CASSLDRGSTEAFF. V usage is TRBV5-4 and J usage is TRBJ1-1, with 7 bases that match TRBD1. CDR1 is SGHNT, CDR2 YYREEE, per germline (reference sequence). With 0 bases clipped from V and 4 bases from J, the junction kept 3 bases outside the gene matches. This CDR3 region has 14 residues.

This clone has more than one count but fewer than ten. As DNA, the CDR3 is TGTGCCAGCAGTTCCCCCCCCGGGACAGGGGGCAAGGGAGGAAACACCATATATTTT. Protein product: CASSSPPGTGGKGGNTIYF. The chain employs TRBV7-9 and TRBJ1-3, with 12 bases matching TRBD1. J gave up 4 bases and V 6 bases, and 16 bases lay outside the gene matches. The CDR3 consists of 19 residues. Germline-derived CDR1 and CDR2 are SEHNR and FQNEAQ (reference sequence).

This rearrangement joins TRBV9 to TRBJ2-1, with TRBD2 as a possible D gene (5 bases). Germline V gene sequence: CDR1 SGDLS, CDR2 YYNGEE. Trimming removed 0 bases from V and 4 bases from J, with 11 bases in between. The length of the CDR3 is 15 residues. The CDR3 nucleotides read TGTGCCAGCAGCGTAGACCAAACTAGGTACAATGAGCAGTTCTTC. Amino acid sequence: CASSVDQTRYNEQFF.